The TCR beta chain described here comes from a study of blood T cell repertoires in COVID-19. Study-wide context: The cDNA or gDNA used as material had been derived from T cells, B-cell-depleted T cells, or PBMCs.

Per the authors' pipeline: By means of reference gene primer amplification, nucleated cell counts were estimated. Assay used: immunoSEQ multiplex PCR; TCRdb lists only in-frame clones, some missing. From that table come the V and J calls and clone size; the DNA was used to work out D and trimming. The sample shows about 220,000 clones, 65% to 90% of them seen only once. With 4 bases clipped from V and 3 bases from J, the junction kept 11 bases outside the gene matches. There are 17 residues in the CDR3. Germline CDR1 MNHNS, CDR2 SASEGT. This clone has more than one count but fewer than ten. The clonotype was recovered from a woman aged 70 to 79 with COVID-19, enrolled during active disease. This chain links TRBV6-1 with TRBJ2-3; 9 positions agree with TRBD1. Material: peripheral blood. This chain's CDR3 is CASSGFVGQGLTDTQYF. Written as DNA, the CDR3 is TGTGCCAGCAGTGGGTTCGTGGGACAGGGTCTTACAGATACGCAGTATTTT.